This T cell receptor (beta chain) was captured by sequencing in a study of vaccination effects on CD4 cells after COVID-19. The CDR3 has 16 residues. CDR1 LNHNV and CDR2 YYDKDF come from the germline V gene (reference sequence). The ends lost 0 bases at V and 7 bases at J; junction bases unmatched: 6. Study findings and constraints: The study had few convalescent patients and no early post-infection timepoints.

Concerning this clone itself: Antigen: not known.

The culture ran for approximately 10 days, and then CD4+ T cells were isolated. Measured with immunoSEQ multiplex PCR; TCRdb has only the in-frame clones, and not every one. The sample records roughly 68,000 clones, approximately 70% being singletons. The gene calls are TRBV15 and TRBJ2-2; 9 bases are a match to TRBD1. The clonotype originates from a human donor who had a prior SARS-CoV-2 infection. This specimen was CD4+ T cells from PBMCs cultured without peptide, taken before COVID-19 vaccination. This CDR3 is CATSRDFGQGYGELFF. CDR3 bases: TGTGCCACCAGCAGAGATTTCGGACAGGGGTACGGGGAGCTGTTTTTT.